By share, the clone carrying this TCR beta chain counts as medium-sized. Its target is unknown. The sample belongs to a study of circulating CD8 cells and anti-PD-1 response in melanoma. General study findings and limits: Previously treated and treatment-naive patients were pooled together.

Sorting of live CD3+CD8+TCRalphabeta+ cells by PD-1 and/or TIGIT gave four subsets. The QIAseq Immune Repertoire TCR panel built the libraries from roughly 16 ng of total RNA. In TCRdb, the reads were re-called with MiXCR into one record per CDR3 protein. Of around 1,900 distinct CDR3 sequences in the sample, roughly 6.8% were seen once. This sample comprised CD8+ T cells from PBMCs, obtained at baseline or after one month of anti-PD-1 therapy (not recorded which). This receptor was identified in a human donor with melanoma.

CDR3 sequence: CATSDLTETDTQYF. The CDR3 coding sequence is TGTGCCACCAGTGATTTGACGGAGACAGATACGCAGTATTTT. The chain joins TRBV24-1 to TRBJ2-3; the D is unclear. Germline V lookup: CDR1 KGHDR, CDR2 SFDVKD. The CDR3 runs to 14 residues. V was shortened by 0 bases and J by 3 bases, with 6 bases between the two germline ends.